The 28 T cell receptor beta chains presented below share a single source sample, sequenced in a study of technical replicates of blood from a few donors. The data were produced by immunoSEQ multiplex PCR, yet TCRdb's version contains in-frame clones alone and is incomplete. The sample carries about 84,000 clones, 93% recorded once. Sequenced: T cells isolated from PBMCs. The origin of the receptors is a human donor in good health.

V gene TRBV4-2 combines with J gene TRBJ2-1; TRBD2 matches at 9 bases. The CDR3 covers 18 residues. Losses at the gene ends were 0 bases for V and 6 bases for J; bases not matched to a gene: 12. Germline V gene sequence: CDR1 LGHNA, CDR2 YNFKEQ. The CDR3 is CASSQDLSSGGPSNEQFF. DNA for the CDR3: TGTGCCAGCAGCCAAGATCTGAGTAGCGGGGGCCCTAGCAATGAGCAGTTCTTC.

The V gene is TRBV6-1, the J gene TRBJ2-6; TRBD1 might be the D (5 bases). Germline CDR1 reads MNHNS; CDR2 reads SASEGT. V lost 2 bases and J lost 4, with 15 bases in between. The CDR3 runs 17 residues. CDR3 sequence (DNA): TGTGCCAGCAGTGAACGGGCCAGGGTGGACGGGGCCAACGTCCTGACTTTC. It encodes CASSERARVDGANVLTF.

V usage is TRBV14 and J usage is TRBJ1-3; weak D call: TRBD1 (6 bases). Germline CDR1 SGHDN, CDR2 FVKESK. The CDR3 has 16 residues. V lost 5 bases to trimming and J lost 2 bases, with 16 bases between them. CDR3 loop: CASSYTGQLTGNTIYF. The CDR3 DNA follows: TGTGCCAGCAGCTATACAGGACAGCTAACTGGAAACACCATATATTTT.

The chain links TRBV5-1 to TRBJ2-7, with 11 bases lining up with TRBD2. CDR1 and CDR2 (germline): SGHRS, YFSETQ. After removal of 4 bases from V and 0 bases from J, the junction contained 9 bases not matched to a gene. This CDR3 comprises 17 residues. CDR3: CASSPQPLAGGSYEQYF. The DNA of the CDR3 is TGCGCCAGCAGCCCTCAGCCCCTAGCGGGGGGCTCCTACGAGCAGTACTTC.

The chain links TRBV19 to TRBJ1-4; no firm D call. Germline CDR1 LNHDA, CDR2 SQIVND (reference sequence). CDR3 length: 15 amino acids. Deletions cut 1 base from V and 8 bases from J, with 14 bases between. CDR3 amino acids: CASSIGVRLREKLFF. The CDR3 coding sequence is TGTGCCAGTAGTATAGGCGTCCGTCTTAGAGAAAAACTGTTTTTT.

This chain connects TRBV7-9 to TRBJ2-6; D might be TRBD1 (7 bases). Germline CDR1 and CDR2: SEHNR and FQNEAQ (reference sequence). This CDR3 spans 18 amino acids. Deletions cut 6 bases from V and 3 bases from J, with 21 bases between. CDR3: CASRKWRRGHGGANVLTF. CDR3 coding DNA: TGTGCCAGCAGAAAGTGGAGGAGGGGGCACGGTGGGGCCAACGTCCTGACTTTC.

This chain connects TRBV25-1 to TRBJ1-1; D is perhaps TRBD1 (5 bases). V was pared by 6 bases and J by 5 bases, with 19 bases between. CDR1 and CDR2 from the germline V gene are MGHDK and SYGVNS. The length of the CDR3 is 15 residues. CDR3 amino acids: CASSHPTQGNTEAFF. Here the CDR3 DNA reads TGTGCCAGCAGCCATCCCACTCAGGGTAATACTGAAGCTTTCTTT.

This clone has a handful of counts. This chain links TRBV27 with TRBJ1-5; no definite D call. V lost 3 bases and J lost 7, with 10 bases in between. The CDR3 length is 13 residues. Germline V gives CDR1 MNHEY, CDR2 SMNVEV (reference sequence). The CDR3 loop is CASSFSPVQPQHF. For the CDR3, the DNA is TGTGCCAGCAGTTTCTCCCCCGTGCAGCCCCAGCATTTT.

The chain combines TRBV6-5 with TRBJ2-1; D is undetermined. The V and J ends lost 4 bases and 7 bases respectively, with 20 bases between them. CDR1 and CDR2 from the germline V gene are MNHEY and SVGAGI. The CDR3 runs to 16 residues. The CDR3 spells CASSFRRVSVGNEQFF. Written as DNA, the CDR3 is TGTGCCAGCAGTTTCCGCCGGGTATCAGTTGGGAATGAGCAGTTCTTC.

The rearrangement links TRBV6-5 to TRBJ2-7; perhaps TRBD1 as D (5 bases). This CDR3 is 12 amino acids long. CDR1 and CDR2 (germline): MNHEY, SVGAGI. The germline V and J ends were trimmed by 5 bases and 3 bases, with 8 bases remaining between them. Here the CDR3 DNA reads TGTGCCAGCAGTCACGACAGCTACGAGCAGTACTTC. Amino acids: CASSHDSYEQYF.

In the case of this clone: Sequence at one end of the junction differs from germline and may be a read error. The chain carries TRBV7-7 and TRBJ2-5; TRBD2 aligns across 7 bases. The CDR3 runs to 15 residues. Germline V gene data show CDR1 as SSHAT and CDR2 as FNYEAQ (reference sequence). In DNA form, the CDR3 reads TGTGCTAGCAGCTTAGGTGGGGGGGGGCAAGAGACCCAGTACTTC. It is translated as CASSLGGGGQETQYF.

The chain employs TRBV6-6 and TRBJ2-7, with 9 positions matching TRBD2. With V trimmed by 8 bases and J by 1 base, 3 bases remained unmatched. The CDR3 has 13 amino acids. The germline gives CDR1 MNHNY, CDR2 SVGAGI (reference sequence). The CDR3 loop reads CASDAGGSYEQYF. DNA for the CDR3: TGTGCCAGCGATGCGGGAGGGTCCTACGAGCAGTACTTC.

The V gene is TRBV4-1, the J gene TRBJ2-7, with a possible D match to TRBD2 (6 bases). The CDR3 is 15 residues long. Trimming shortened V by 4 bases and J by 6 bases, and 19 bases separated the two germline ends. The germline CDR1 and CDR2 sequences are MGHRA and YSYEKL. The chain's CDR3 is CASSLTSAEGLEQYF. The CDR3 bases are TGCGCCAGCAGCCTAACCTCCGCCGAGGGACTCGAGCAGTACTTC.

This clone was recorded only once. V gene TRBV28 combines with J gene TRBJ2-1; the match to TRBD2 covers 8 bases. This CDR3 region has 15 residues. V lost 7 bases to trimming and J lost 1 base; unmatched junction nucleotides: 6. Germline assignment: CDR1 MDHEN and CDR2 SYDVKM. In DNA form, the CDR3 reads TGTGCCAGCATAAACGGGAGGGCATCCTACAATGAGCAGTTCTTC. Translated: CASINGRASYNEQFF.

This chain joins TRBV30 and TRBJ1-1; D is undetermined. This CDR3 is built from 9 residues. Germline lookup yields CDR1 GTSNPN and CDR2 SVGIG (reference sequence). V lost 7 bases, J lost 7 bases, and 7 bases lay in between. The CDR3 nucleotides are TGTGCCTTCGGGGTTGAAGCTTTCTTT. It yields the protein CAFGVEAFF.

The CDR3 DNA reads TGCGCCAGCAGCTTGGTGCTAGGACAGGGGTACGAGCAGTACTTC. Translating gives CASSLVLGQGYEQYF. The gene calls are TRBV5-1 and TRBJ2-7; 9 bases map to TRBD1. This CDR3 region has 15 residues. Germline V lookup: CDR1 SGHRS, CDR2 YFSETQ. The ends lost 0 bases at V and 4 bases at J; junction bases unmatched: 5.

The chain combines TRBV29-1 with TRBJ1-1, with D perhaps TRBD1 (5 bases). The CDR3 sequence is 15 residues long. The germline V gene encodes CDR1 SQVTM and CDR2 ANQGSEA. Trimming stripped 6 bases from V and 1 base from J, with 18 bases between. The CDR3: CSVSRAGKENTEAFF. The DNA of the CDR3 is TGCAGCGTCTCCCGAGCAGGGAAAGAGAACACTGAAGCTTTCTTT. The variable domain in full, with the rest retrieved from reference TRBV29-1 and TRBJ1-1, is SAVISQKPSRDICQRGTSLTIQCQVDSQVTMMFWYRQQPGQSLTLIATANQGSEATYESGFVIDKFPISRPNLTFSTLTVSNMSPEDSSIYLCSVSRAGKENTEAFFGQGTRLTVV.

The chain recombines TRBV5-6 with TRBJ1-1, with D perhaps TRBD1 (6 bases). The CDR3 contains 16 residues. CDR1 is SGHDT and CDR2 is YYEEEE in the germline V gene. V lost 2 bases and J 5 bases, leaving 19 bases between the germline ends. The CDR3 here is CASSLGTGWRLTEAFF. CDR3 DNA sequence: TGTGCCAGCAGCTTAGGTACAGGGTGGCGGTTGACTGAAGCTTTCTTT.

This rearrangement joins TRBV27 to TRBJ2-2, with D possibly being TRBD2 (6 bases). Per the germline V gene, CDR1 is MNHEY and CDR2 is SMNVEV (reference sequence). V was clipped by 9 bases and J by 1 base, with 18 bases between them. CDR3 size: 16 residues. The DNA of the CDR3 is TGTGCCAGTCTAGATCCCGGGGGAGTGAACACCGGGGAGCTGTTTTTT. This translates into CASLDPGGVNTGELFF.

This chain links TRBV10-2 with TRBJ2-7; 7 bases fit TRBD1. The CDR3 sequence is 14 residues long. V gave up 1 base and J gave up 6 bases; unmatched junction bases: 6. Looked up from germline, CDR1 is WSHSY and CDR2 is SAAADI. As DNA, the CDR3 is TGCGCCAGCAGTGAGTTCCAGGGGGTATCCGAGCAGTACTTC. Translating gives CASSEFQGVSEQYF.

The chain couples TRBV5-1 to TRBJ2-1; 8 nucleotides match TRBD2. V lost 7 bases and J lost 3; bases outside the gene matches: 6. The CDR3 runs to 14 residues. From germline, CDR1 is SGHRS and CDR2 YFSETQ. The DNA of the CDR3 is TGCGCCAGCGCGGGCGGGGGGCGCTACAATGAGCAGTTCTTC. Amino acid sequence: CASAGGGRYNEQFF.

This chain links TRBV7-9 with TRBJ1-1; no firm D call. This CDR3 contains 14 residues. CDR1 SEHNR and CDR2 FQNEAQ come from the germline V gene (reference sequence). The V end lost 1 base, the J end lost 0 bases, and 6 bases lay between the germline ends. CDR3 in amino acids: CASSLGVLNTEAFF. CDR3 nucleotides: TGTGCCAGCAGCTTAGGTGTATTGAACACTGAAGCTTTCTTT.

The chain has TRBV18 and TRBJ2-7; D is ambiguous. CDR1 and CDR2 from the germline V gene are KGHSH and LQKENI. The CDR3 is made up of 14 amino acids. With 0 bases removed from V and 3 bases from J, the gap between germline ends came to 9 bases. The CDR3 sequence: CASSPPFRVYEQYF. In DNA, the CDR3 is TGTGCCAGCTCACCACCGTTCCGGGTCTACGAGCAGTACTTC.

The chain has TRBV27 and TRBJ2-5, with TRBD2 identical over 9 bases. Germline-derived CDR1 and CDR2 are MNHEY and SMNVEV (reference sequence). CDR3 length: 14 residues. The junction had 8 bases not matched to a gene; V was cut back by 8 bases and J by 4 bases. The CDR3 spells CASGAGGPRETQYF. The CDR3 bases are TGTGCCAGCGGGGCGGGGGGGCCGAGAGAGACCCAGTACTTC.

The chain carries TRBV2 and TRBJ1-1; TRBD1 matches at 7 bases. CDR1 and CDR2 from the germline V gene are SNHLY and FYNNEI. V lost 11 bases, J lost 0 bases, and 12 bases stayed unmatched. This CDR3 has 15 amino acids. CDR3 residues: CAGTPRGQMNTEAFF. For the CDR3, the DNA is TGTGCCGGGACGCCCCGGGGACAGATGAACACTGAAGCTTTCTTT.

J is TRBJ1-1 and V is TRBV5-1; no definite D call. CDR1 and CDR2 from the germline V gene are SGHRS and YFSETQ. This CDR3 has 13 residues. V shed 7 bases and J shed 1 base, with 11 bases lying between them. The CDR3 DNA sequence: TGCGCCAGCGCAGACATCAAGAACACTGAAGCTTTCTTT. Encoded protein: CASADIKNTEAFF.

The rearrangement joins TRBV25-1 to TRBJ2-5; 7 bases are shared with TRBD1. The junction had 7 bases not matched to a gene; V was cut back by 3 bases and J by 3 bases. The CDR3 has 15 residues. Germline assignment: CDR1 MGHDK and CDR2 SYGVNS. CDR3 region: CASSDSRTGKETQYF. In DNA, the CDR3 is TGTGCCAGCAGTGACTCTCGGACAGGCAAAGAGACCCAGTACTTC.

The V and J genes are TRBV7-6 and TRBJ2-1; 8 bases match TRBD1. CDR1 and CDR2 (germline): SGHVS, FNYEAQ. V dropped 2 bases and J dropped 9; count of bases not matched to a gene: 9. The CDR3 sequence is 15 residues long. CDR3 region: CASSLSTGDGTEQFF. CDR3 nucleotides: TGTGCCAGCAGCTTATCGACAGGGGATGGTACTGAGCAGTTCTTC.